A single sample is the source of the 24 T cell receptor beta chains below, sequenced in a study of CD8+ T cells in alopecia areata. Once RNA had been extracted, it was reverse transcribed into cDNA to act as the sequencing template. Clones were read by immunoSEQ multiplex PCR, and TCRdb kept only the in-frame ones, dropping some. Here the sample spans 100,000 to 150,000 clones, 49% being singletons. Sequenced here: CD8+ T cells sorted from blood, sampled at week 0. The receptors were sampled from a human donor with alopecia areata.

The chain uses TRBV5-4 and TRBJ2-2, with D perhaps TRBD1 (5 bases). Germline-derived CDR1 and CDR2 are SGHNT and YYREEE (reference sequence). Trimming cost V 0 bases and J 0 bases, with 6 bases left between them. The CDR3 extends over 15 amino acids. This CDR3 reads CASSLGGANTGELFF. The CDR3 coding sequence is TGTGCCAGCAGCTTGGGGGGCGCGAACACCGGGGAGCTGTTTTTT.

This chain connects TRBV5-4 to TRBJ2-1; 7 bases match TRBD2. This CDR3 has 15 residues. Losses at the gene ends were 0 bases for V and 3 bases for J; bases not matched to a gene: 3. CDR1 is SGHNT and CDR2 is YYREEE in the germline V gene (reference sequence). For the CDR3, the DNA is TGTGCCAGCAGCTTGGGTCTAGCGGACTACAATGAGCAGTTCTTC. Translation gives CASSLGLADYNEQFF.

V usage is TRBV27 and J usage is TRBJ1-2; 10 nucleotides line up with TRBD1. In germline, CDR1 is MNHEY, CDR2 SMNVEV (reference sequence). V lost 6 bases and J lost 4; bases outside the gene matches: 5. The CDR3 length is 14 residues. The CDR3 coding sequence is TGTGCCAGCAGCTGGACAGGGGGAGGCTATGGCTACACCTTC. Amino acid sequence: CASSWTGGGYGYTF.

J is TRBJ2-7 and V is TRBV9; 9 bases map to TRBD2. The ends lost 0 bases at V and 4 bases at J; junction bases unmatched: 5. The germline V gene encodes CDR1 SGDLS and CDR2 YYNGEE. The length of the CDR3 is 15 residues. The CDR3 protein is CASSVGSGGQYEQYF. DNA for the CDR3: TGTGCCAGCAGCGTAGGTAGCGGGGGCCAGTACGAGCAGTACTTC.

In this sample, this clone turned up a few times. V is TRBV7-9 and J is TRBJ1-2; a weak D match, TRBD1 (6 bases). Deletions cut 1 base from V and 6 bases from J, with 9 bases between. Germline lookup yields CDR1 SEHNR and CDR2 FQNEAQ (reference sequence). This CDR3 has 13 amino acids. The CDR3 region has the DNA TGTGCCAGCAGCTTAGACCAGGGGCATGGCTACACCTTC. Translating it yields CASSLDQGHGYTF. The full variable domain, its missing parts supplied by reference TRBV7-9 and TRBJ1-2, is DTGVSQNPRHKITKRGQNVTFRCDPISEHNRLYWYRQTLGQGPEFLTYFQNEAQLEKSRLLSDRFSAERPKGSFSTLEIQRTEQGDSAMYLCASSLDQGHGYTFGSGTRLTVV.

The chain is built from TRBV5-1 and TRBJ2-7; D is undetermined. Trimming stripped 4 bases from V and 1 base from J, with 12 bases between. The CDR3 contains 14 residues. Germline V gene lookup returns CDR1 SGHRS and CDR2 YFSETQ. The CDR3 DNA reads as TGCGCCAGCAGCCCGGTCGGATTTTCCTACGAGCAGTACTTC. As protein: CASSPVGFSYEQYF.

The chain uses TRBV4-1 and TRBJ1-6, with D possibly TRBD1 on 6 matching bases. V dropped 2 bases and J dropped 5 bases, with 7 bases sitting between them. Germline V gene sequence: CDR1 MGHRA, CDR2 YSYEKL. The length of the CDR3 is 14 residues. Here the CDR3 DNA reads TGCGCCAGCAGCCAAAGACAGGATAATTCACCCCTCCACTTT. Amino acids: CASSQRQDNSPLHF.

The chain couples TRBV5-6 to TRBJ2-2; tentatively, D is TRBD1 (6 bases). With 4 bases removed from V and 4 bases from J, the gap between germline ends came to 17 bases. The germline V gene encodes CDR1 SGHDT and CDR2 YYEEEE. CDR3 length: 16 residues. The CDR3 sequence is CASSDTGNSGTGELFF. CDR3 nucleotide sequence: TGTGCCAGCAGCGATACAGGGAATTCGGGCACCGGGGAGCTGTTTTTT.

This chain joins TRBV5-1 and TRBJ1-1; D is unclear. The CDR3 contains 13 residues. Looked up from germline, CDR1 is SGHRS and CDR2 is YFSETQ. The V and J ends lost 0 bases and 4 bases respectively, with 7 bases between them. The CDR3 nucleotides are TGCGCCAGCAGCTTGGGATCCCTCACTGAAGCTTTCTTT. This gives the protein CASSLGSLTEAFF.

The rearrangement uses TRBV7-8 and TRBJ2-3, with 9 bases that match TRBD2. V was pared by 2 bases and J by 4 bases, with 7 bases of the junction left unmatched. Germline CDR1 reads SGHVS; CDR2 reads FQNEAQ. The CDR3 is 16 residues long. CDR3 region: CASSLLRGGPSDTQYF. The CDR3 region has the DNA TGTGCCAGCAGCTTATTGCGGGGGGGGCCATCAGATACGCAGTATTTT.

The chain combines TRBV27 with TRBJ1-5; no firm D call. This CDR3 has 15 amino acids. V dropped 7 bases and J dropped 2 bases, with 15 bases sitting between them. From germline, CDR1 is MNHEY and CDR2 SMNVEV (reference sequence). The CDR3 DNA sequence: TGTGCCAGCACCCCATTAGGGTACGGCAATCAGCCCCAGCATTTT. As protein: CASTPLGYGNQPQHF.

This CDR3 is CASSEVGDEQFF. CDR3 in DNA: TGTGCCAGCAGTGAAGTGGGGGATGAGCAGTTCTTC. This chain connects TRBV2 to TRBJ2-1; the D gene could be TRBD1 or TRBD2 (5 bases each). V lost 1 base and J 8 bases, leaving 6 bases between the germline ends. CDR3 length: 12 amino acids. The germline CDR1 and CDR2 sequences are SNHLY and FYNNEI.

This clone was counted a few times. The chain carries TRBV19 and TRBJ2-1, with 10 positions matching TRBD1. CDR3 length: 15 amino acids. V shed 10 bases and J 3 bases; nucleotides not matched to a gene: 9. Germline V gene lookup returns CDR1 LNHDA and CDR2 SQIVND (reference sequence). CDR3 bases: TGTGCCACCTCAGCGGACAGGGGGGACTACAATGAGCAGTTCTTC. This sequence encodes CATSADRGDYNEQFF. The full variable domain, with the rest looked up from reference TRBV19 and TRBJ2-1, is DGGITQSPKYLFRKEGQNVTLSCEQNLNHDAMYWYRQDPGQGLRLIYYSQIVNDFQKGDIAEGYSVSREKKESFPLTVTSAQKNPTAFYLCATSADRGDYNEQFFGPGTRLTVL.

The sample holds a few counts of this clone. The chain recombines TRBV29-1 with TRBJ2-7; possibly TRBD1 for D (7 bases). CDR3 length equals 17 residues. Germline-derived CDR1 and CDR2 are SQVTM and ANQGSEA. Deletions cut 3 bases from V and 7 bases from J, with 28 bases between. Here the CDR3 DNA reads TGCAGCGTTGAGGTGTTAGGGCTCAGGGGGGTTGCGAAGGAGCAGTACTTC. Translated, it gives CSVEVLGLRGVAKEQYF.

The V and J genes are TRBV6-5 and TRBJ2-7; D remains ambiguous. Trimming left V 7 bases short and J 1 base short, with 17 bases between. This CDR3 region has 15 residues. The germline V gene encodes CDR1 MNHEY and CDR2 SVGAGI. The CDR3 DNA sequence: TGTGCCAGCACCTTCCCAGGCGGAGATTCCTACGAGCAGTACTTC. Translating gives CASTFPGGDSYEQYF.

This clone was detected a few times. The chain joins TRBV30 to TRBJ2-7, with TRBD1 matching over 7 bases. The V segment lost 6 bases and the J segment 5 bases; nucleotides outside the gene matches: 7. The CDR3 consists of 12 residues. Germline loops: CDR1 GTSNPN, CDR2 SVGIG (reference sequence). The CDR3 DNA sequence: TGTGCCTGTATGACAGGGTTCCACGAGCAGTACTTC. It specifies CACMTGFHEQYF.

The chain couples TRBV21-1 to TRBJ1-5; no DNA check was done on the table's D call, TRBD1. TRBV21-1 is an annotated pseudogene. The CDR3 covers 17 residues. In DNA, the CDR3 is TGTGCCAGCAGCACACAGGCCCAGGGGAAGGTGAAGCAGCCCCAGCATTTT. Amino acids: CASSTQAQGKVKQPQHF.

This sequence joins TRBV5-1 and TRBJ1-1; TRBD1 matches at 9 bases. Germline V gives CDR1 SGHRS, CDR2 YFSETQ. The trim removed 4 bases at V and 5 bases at J, leaving 9 bases unmatched. The CDR3 contains 15 residues. CDR3 sequence (DNA): TGCGCCAGCAGCGGGGGGACAGGGATCCTAACTGAAGCTTTCTTT. It is translated as CASSGGTGILTEAFF.

The DNA of the CDR3 is TGTGCCAGCAGTGCGGGTTATGGCTACACCTTC. Translation gives CASSAGYGYTF. The V gene is TRBV25-1, the J gene TRBJ1-2; unclear D gene. The CDR3 has 11 amino acids. Looked up from germline, CDR1 is MGHDK and CDR2 is SYGVNS. Trimming removed 4 bases from V and 5 bases from J, with 5 bases in between.

This clone occurred a few times. The rearrangement joins TRBV7-9 to TRBJ2-5; TRBD1 or TRBD2 may be the D gene (5 bases each). Germline CDR1 reads SEHNR; CDR2 reads FQNEAQ (reference sequence). V gave up 3 bases and J gave up 4 bases, with 6 bases separating them. The CDR3 contains 12 residues. CDR3 DNA: TGTGCCAGCAGCTTCGGGACAGAGACCCAGTACTTC. Amino acids: CASSFGTETQYF.

The rearrangement joins TRBV13 to TRBJ2-1, with 9 bases fitting TRBD2. The germline CDR1 and CDR2 sequences are PRHDT and FYEKMQ (reference sequence). The CDR3 has 16 amino acids. Unmatched junction bases numbered 10, after V lost 6 bases and J lost 4 bases. CDR3 DNA sequence: TGTGCCAGCAGAAAACCGAGCGGGGGGAAGTACAATGAGCAGTTCTTC. Its protein is CASRKPSGGKYNEQFF.

V usage is TRBV30 and J usage is TRBJ2-1; possible D gene TRBD2, 6 bases. The CDR3 is 15 residues long. Germline CDR1 and CDR2: GTSNPN and SVGIG (reference sequence). V was shortened by 7 bases and J by 0 bases, with 16 bases between the two germline ends. CDR3 loop: CAFLGRGTSYNEQFF. CDR3 bases: TGTGCCTTTCTCGGTCGGGGGACCTCCTACAATGAGCAGTTCTTC.

CDR3 residues: CASSLVSNEQFF. The CDR3 bases are TGCGCCAGCAGCTTGGTATCTAATGAGCAGTTCTTC. The gene calls are TRBV5-1 and TRBJ2-1; D gene ambiguous. V gave up 0 bases and J gave up 7 bases, with 5 bases separating them. CDR1 and CDR2 (germline): SGHRS, YFSETQ. The CDR3 totals 12 residues.

The chain carries TRBV4-2 and TRBJ2-5, with 12 bases identical to TRBD2. Germline V lookup: CDR1 LGHNA, CDR2 YNFKEQ. Germline trimming cut 4 bases from V and 2 bases from J; bases unmatched to any gene: 5. This CDR3 has 16 amino acids. CDR3 region: CASSPGLAGLQETQYF. CDR3 DNA sequence: TGTGCCAGCAGCCCAGGACTAGCGGGGCTTCAAGAGACCCAGTACTTC.